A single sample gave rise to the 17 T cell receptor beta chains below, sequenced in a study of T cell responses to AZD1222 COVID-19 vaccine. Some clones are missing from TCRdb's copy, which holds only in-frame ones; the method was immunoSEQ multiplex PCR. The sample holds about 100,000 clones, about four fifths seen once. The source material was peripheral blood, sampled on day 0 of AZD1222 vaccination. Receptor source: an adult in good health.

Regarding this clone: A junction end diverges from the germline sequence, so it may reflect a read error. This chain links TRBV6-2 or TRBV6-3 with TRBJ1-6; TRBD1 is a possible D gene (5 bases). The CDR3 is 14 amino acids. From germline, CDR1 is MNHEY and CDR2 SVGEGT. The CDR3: CANSYPGMVSPLHF. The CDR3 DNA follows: TGTGCCAACAGTTACCCAGGGATGGTTTCACCCCTCCACTTT.

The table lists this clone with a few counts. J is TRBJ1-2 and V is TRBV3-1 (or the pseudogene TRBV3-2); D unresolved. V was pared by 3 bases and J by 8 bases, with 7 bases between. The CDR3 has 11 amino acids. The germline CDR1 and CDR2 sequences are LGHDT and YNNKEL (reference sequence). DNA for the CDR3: TGTGCCAGCAGCCATTCTGGGGGCTACACCTTC. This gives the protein CASSHSGGYTF.

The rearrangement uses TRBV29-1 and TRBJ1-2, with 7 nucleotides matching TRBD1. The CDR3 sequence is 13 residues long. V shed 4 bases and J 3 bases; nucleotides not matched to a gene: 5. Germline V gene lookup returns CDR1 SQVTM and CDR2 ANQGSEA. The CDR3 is CSVVGRGDYGYTF. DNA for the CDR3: TGCAGCGTTGTCGGCAGGGGGGACTATGGCTACACCTTC. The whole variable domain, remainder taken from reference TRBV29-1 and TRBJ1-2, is SAVISQKPSRDICQRGTSLTIQCQVDSQVTMMFWYRQQPGQSLTLIATANQGSEATYESGFVIDKFPISRPNLTFSTLTVSNMSPEDSSIYLCSVVGRGDYGYTFGSGTRLTVV.

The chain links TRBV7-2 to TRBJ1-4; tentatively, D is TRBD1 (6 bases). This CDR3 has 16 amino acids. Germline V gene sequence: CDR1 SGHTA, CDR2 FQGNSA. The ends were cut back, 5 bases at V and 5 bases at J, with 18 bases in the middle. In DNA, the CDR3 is TGTGCCAGCAGCGCAAACCAGGGGCGAGTAAATGAAAAACTGTTTTTT. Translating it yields CASSANQGRVNEKLFF.

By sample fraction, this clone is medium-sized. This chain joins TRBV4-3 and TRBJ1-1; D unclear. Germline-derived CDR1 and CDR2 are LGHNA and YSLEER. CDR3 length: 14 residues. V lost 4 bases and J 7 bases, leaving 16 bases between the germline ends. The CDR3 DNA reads TGCGCCAGCAGCCTTCAAGATGGGAGTGTTGAAGCTTTCTTT. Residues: CASSLQDGSVEAFF.

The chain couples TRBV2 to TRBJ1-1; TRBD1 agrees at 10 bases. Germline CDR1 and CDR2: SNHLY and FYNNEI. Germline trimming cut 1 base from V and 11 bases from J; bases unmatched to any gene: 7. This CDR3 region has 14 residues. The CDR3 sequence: CASSEVGTGAGAFF. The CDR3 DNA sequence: TGTGCCAGCAGTGAAGTAGGGACAGGGGCCGGGGCTTTCTTT. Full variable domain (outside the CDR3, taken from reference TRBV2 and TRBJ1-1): EPEVTQTPSHQVTQMGQEVILRCVPISNHLYFYWYRQILGQKVEFLVSFYNNEISEKSEIFDDQFSVERPDGSNFTLKIRSTKLEDSAMYFCASSEVGTGAGAFFGQGTRLTVV.

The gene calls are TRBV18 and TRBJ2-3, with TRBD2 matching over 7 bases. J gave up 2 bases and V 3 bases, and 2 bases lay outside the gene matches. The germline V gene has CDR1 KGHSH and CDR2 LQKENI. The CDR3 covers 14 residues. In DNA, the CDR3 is TGTGCCAGCTCACCCCAGCGGGACACAGATACGCAGTATTTT. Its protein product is CASSPQRDTDTQYF.

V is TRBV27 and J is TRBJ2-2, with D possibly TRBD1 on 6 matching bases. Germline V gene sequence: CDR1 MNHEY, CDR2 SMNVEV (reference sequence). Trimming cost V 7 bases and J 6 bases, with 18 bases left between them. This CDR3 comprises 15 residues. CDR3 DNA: TGTGCCAGCACCTCCTCCCAGGGGATCCCCGGGGAGCTGTTTTTT. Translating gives CASTSSQGIPGELFF.

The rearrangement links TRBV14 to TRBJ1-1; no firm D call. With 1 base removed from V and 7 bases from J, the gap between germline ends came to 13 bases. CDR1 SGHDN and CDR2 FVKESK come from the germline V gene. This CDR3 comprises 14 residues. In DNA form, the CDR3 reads TGTGCCAGCAGCCAAGTGGTCAGACCGGGTGAAGCTTTCTTT. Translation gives CASSQVVRPGEAFF. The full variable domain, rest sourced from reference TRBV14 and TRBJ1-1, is EAGVTQFPSHSVIEKGQTVTLRCDPISGHDNLYWYRRVMGKEIKFLLHFVKESKQDESGMPNNRFLAERTGGTYSTLKVQPAELEDSGVYFCASSQVVRPGEAFFGQGTRLTVV.

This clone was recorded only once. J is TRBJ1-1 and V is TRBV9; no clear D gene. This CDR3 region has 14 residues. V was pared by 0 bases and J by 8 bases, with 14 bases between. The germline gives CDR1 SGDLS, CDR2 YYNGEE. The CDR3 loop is CASSVGHRDKEAFF. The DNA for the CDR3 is TGTGCCAGCAGCGTAGGCCACCGCGACAAGGAAGCTTTCTTT.

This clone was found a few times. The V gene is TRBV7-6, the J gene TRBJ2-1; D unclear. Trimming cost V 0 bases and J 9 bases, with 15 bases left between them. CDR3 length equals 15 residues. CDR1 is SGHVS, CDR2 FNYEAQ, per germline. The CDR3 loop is CASSLAPAPSFEQFF. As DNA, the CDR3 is TGTGCCAGCAGCTTAGCCCCTGCCCCGAGTTTTGAGCAGTTCTTC.

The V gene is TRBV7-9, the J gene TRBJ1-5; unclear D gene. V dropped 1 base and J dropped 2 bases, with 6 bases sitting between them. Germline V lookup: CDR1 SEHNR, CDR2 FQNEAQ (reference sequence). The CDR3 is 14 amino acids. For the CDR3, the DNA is TGTGCCAGCAGCTTAGGACGGGGCAATCAGCCCCAGCATTTT. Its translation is CASSLGRGNQPQHF.

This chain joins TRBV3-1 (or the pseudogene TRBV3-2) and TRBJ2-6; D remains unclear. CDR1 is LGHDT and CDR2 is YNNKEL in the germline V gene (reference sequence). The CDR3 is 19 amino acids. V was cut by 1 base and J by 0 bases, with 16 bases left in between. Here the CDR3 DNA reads TGTGCCAGCAGCCAAGGCCTTGGGTTGATTGGCTCTGGGGCCAACGTCCTGACTTTC. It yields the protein CASSQGLGLIGSGANVLTF.

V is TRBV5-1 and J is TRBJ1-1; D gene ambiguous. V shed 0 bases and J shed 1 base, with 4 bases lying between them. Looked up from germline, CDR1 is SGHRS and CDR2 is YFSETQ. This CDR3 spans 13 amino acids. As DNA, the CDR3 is TGCGCCAGCAGCTTGGCCGAGAACACTGAAGCTTTCTTT. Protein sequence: CASSLAENTEAFF.

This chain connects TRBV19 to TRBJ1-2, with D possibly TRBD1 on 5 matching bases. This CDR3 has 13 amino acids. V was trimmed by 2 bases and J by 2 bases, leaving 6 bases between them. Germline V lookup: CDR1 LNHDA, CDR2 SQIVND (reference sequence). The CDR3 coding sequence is TGTGCCAGTAGTATAAAGGGGAACTATGGCTACACCTTC. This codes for CASSIKGNYGYTF.

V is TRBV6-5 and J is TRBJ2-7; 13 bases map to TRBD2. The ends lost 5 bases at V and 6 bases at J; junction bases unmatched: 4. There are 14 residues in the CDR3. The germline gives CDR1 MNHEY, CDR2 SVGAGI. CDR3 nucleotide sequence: TGTGCCAGCAGTCGACTAGCGGGAGGTTCCGAGCAGTACTTC. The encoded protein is CASSRLAGGSEQYF.

The CDR3 DNA sequence: TGTGCCAGCAGCCAAGAGACAGGGCAGAAGGCTAACTATGGCTACACCTTC. Translation gives CASSQETGQKANYGYTF. The V and J genes are TRBV4-2 and TRBJ1-2; 7 nucleotides line up with TRBD1. Germline CDR1 LGHNA, CDR2 YNFKEQ. The CDR3 spans 17 residues. J was trimmed by 0 bases and V by 0 bases; bases with no gene match: 7.